A single sample is the source of the 21 T cell receptor beta chains below, sequenced in a study of cytomegalovirus exposure and HLA in healthy donors (dated by TCRdb to 2016 to 2017). Library creation used the immunoSEQ multiplex PCR assay. For the multiplex PCR, a mixture combining 60 forward primers for TCR Vbeta segments and 13 reverse primers for TCR Jbeta segments was used. The table was pulled from immuneACCESS by TCRdb, which kept in-frame rearrangements only. Such tables lose some clones; where checked, under half of the loss comes from unresolved V genes, and the rest has no known cause. Here the sample has tens of thousands of clones; more than 75% occur a single time. The ten largest clones represent 12% of the sample. Sequenced sample: PBMCs. The receptors were sampled from a male donor in good health and CMV-seropositive.

The chain combines TRBV29-1 with TRBJ1-3; 8 bases line up with TRBD1. Germline lookup yields CDR1 SQVTM and CDR2 ANQGSEA. The CDR3 is made up of 15 amino acids. V gave up 4 bases and J gave up 0 bases; unmatched junction bases: 5. CDR3 nucleotides: TGCAGCGTTGCCCAGGGGGCCTACTCTGGAAACACCATATATTTT. It translates to CSVAQGAYSGNTIYF.

The genes are TRBV30 and TRBJ1-1, with D tentatively TRBD1 (5 bases). V lost 5 bases, J lost 4 bases, and 17 bases lay in between. The CDR3 runs 14 residues. The germline V gene encodes CDR1 GTSNPN and CDR2 SVGIG (reference sequence). The CDR3, as DNA: TGTGCCTGGGGGAAGGGGCGGCAGATCACTGAAGCTTTCTTT. The encoded protein is CAWGKGRQITEAFF.

The genes are TRBV5-6 and TRBJ2-7; D not resolved. Germline assignment: CDR1 SGHDT and CDR2 YYEEEE. V was clipped by 0 bases and J by 0 bases, with 10 bases between them. The CDR3 runs to 15 residues. CDR3 loop: CASSLVARSSYEQYF. CDR3 DNA: TGTGCCAGCAGCTTGGTAGCAAGGAGCTCCTACGAGCAGTACTTC.

The V call is TRBV7-9, the J call TRBJ1-4; a possible D gene is TRBD1 (5 bases). This CDR3 spans 18 amino acids. V gave up 5 bases and J gave up 0 bases, with 19 bases separating them. Germline V gives CDR1 SEHNR, CDR2 FQNEAQ (reference sequence). The CDR3 DNA follows: TGTGCCAGCAGCAGGGGAATGGAAGGAGAGGCAACTAATGAAAAACTGTTTTTT. Translation gives CASSRGMEGEATNEKLFF.

V usage is TRBV7-9 and J usage is TRBJ1-6; TRBD1 agrees at 7 bases. The CDR3 runs to 15 residues. After removal of 1 base from V and 7 bases from J, the junction contained 4 bases not matched to a gene. CDR1 and CDR2 (germline): SEHNR, FQNEAQ (reference sequence). CDR3 amino acids: CASSLVGTANSPLHF. CDR3 sequence (DNA): TGTGCCAGCAGCTTAGTTGGGACAGCGAATTCACCCCTCCACTTT.

The chain recombines TRBV7-2 with TRBJ1-5, with D unclear. The germline gives CDR1 SGHTA, CDR2 FQGNSA. V was cut by 5 bases and J by 6 bases, with 14 bases left in between. This CDR3 contains 14 residues. The CDR3 nucleotides are TGTGCCAGCAGCCCGGCCGGTCGGGGTCAGCCCCAGCATTTT. It encodes CASSPAGRGQPQHF.

CDR3 sequence: CASSQQVTGELFF. CDR3 nucleotide sequence: TGTGCCAGCAGCCAACAGGTCACCGGGGAGCTGTTTTTT. The V gene is TRBV14, the J gene TRBJ2-2; D gene uncertain. Trimming pared 2 bases from V and 4 bases from J, leaving 5 bases between. This CDR3 spans 13 amino acids. Germline lookup yields CDR1 SGHDN and CDR2 FVKESK.

The rearrangement links TRBV19 to TRBJ2-1, with 13 bases identical to TRBD2. The CDR3 extends over 15 amino acids. After removal of 6 bases from V and 7 bases from J, the junction contained 6 bases not matched to a gene. Germline V lookup: CDR1 LNHDA, CDR2 SQIVND (reference sequence). The chain's CDR3 is CASRVLAGGPNEQFF. The CDR3 coding sequence is TGTGCCAGTAGGGTACTAGCGGGAGGGCCTAATGAGCAGTTCTTC.

The chain is built from TRBV4-1 and TRBJ2-1; tentatively, D is TRBD2 (5 bases). V was cut by 5 bases and J by 7 bases, with 12 bases left in between. Looked up from germline, CDR1 is MGHRA and CDR2 is YSYEKL. CDR3 length: 13 amino acids. As DNA, the CDR3 is TGCGCCAGCAGCTCCTCCGGCGGGAATGAGCAGTTCTTC. It translates to CASSSSGGNEQFF.

The chain joins TRBV12-5 to TRBJ2-6; 9 positions agree with TRBD1. CDR3 length: 19 amino acids. Germline CDR1 LGHNT, CDR2 FRNRAP. The V and J ends lost 2 bases and 2 bases, in that order; junction bases with no gene match: 10. CDR3: CASGLSRDRERPGANVLTF. The DNA for the CDR3 is TGTGCTAGTGGTTTGAGCCGGGACAGGGAAAGGCCTGGGGCCAACGTCCTGACTTTC. Full variable domain (missing parts from reference TRBV12-5 and TRBJ2-6): DARVTQTPRHKVTEMGQEVTMRCQPILGHNTVFWYRQTMMQGLELLAYFRNRAPLDDSGMPKDRFSAEMPDATLATLKIQPSEPRDSAVYFCASGLSRDRERPGANVLTFGAGSRLTVL.

The chain uses TRBV5-1 and TRBJ2-7; a possible D gene is TRBD2 (6 bases). Per germline, CDR1 SGHRS and CDR2 YFSETQ. This CDR3 comprises 15 residues. V was cut by 0 bases and J by 3 bases, with 13 bases left in between. CDR3 bases: TGCGCCAGCAGCTTGGCTCTTAGCGGCCTCTACGAGCAGTACTTC. Its translation is CASSLALSGLYEQYF. Based on the CDR3 plus reference TRBV5-1 and TRBJ2-7, the full variable domain is KAGVTQTPRYLIKTRGQQVTLSCSPISGHRSVSWYQQTPGQGLQFLFEYFSETQRNKGNFPGRFSGRQFSNSRSEMNVSTLELGDSALYLCASSLALSGLYEQYFGPGTRLTVT.

This chain uses TRBV5-1 with TRBJ1-2, with D maybe TRBD1 (5 bases). Germline V CDR1 and CDR2: SGHRS, YFSETQ. The CDR3 loop spans 14 amino acids. V was trimmed by 4 bases and J by 5 bases, leaving 15 bases between them. DNA for the CDR3: TGCGCCAGCAGCCCCAGTGAAGGGGCTTATGGCTACACCTTC. Its translation: CASSPSEGAYGYTF.

The CDR3 region has the DNA TGTGCCAGCAGCGTAGCCCTTCAGGGGAGGCAGTATTTT. Translation gives CASSVALQGRQYF. The J gene is TRBJ2-3, the V gene TRBV9; D possibly corresponds to TRBD1 (6 bases). V lost 0 bases, J lost 11 bases, and 13 bases lay in between. The CDR3 length is 13 residues. The germline V gene has CDR1 SGDLS and CDR2 YYNGEE. The variable domain in full, with the rest retrieved from reference TRBV9 and TRBJ2-3, is DSGVTQTPKHLITATGQRVTLRCSPRSGDLSVYWYQQSLDQGLQFLIQYYNGEERAKGNILERFSAQQFPDLHSELNLSSLELGDSALYFCASSVALQGRQYFGPGTRLTVL.

The V and J genes are TRBV5-5 and TRBJ1-6; tentatively, D is TRBD1 (5 bases). V gave up 0 bases and J gave up 5 bases, with 9 bases separating them. This CDR3 has 15 amino acids. The germline V gene has CDR1 SGHKS and CDR2 YYEKEE (reference sequence). The CDR3 region has the DNA TGTGCCAGCAGCTTGGAGGGGATCAATAATTCACCCCTCCACTTT. This codes for CASSLEGINNSPLHF.

The V gene is TRBV7-9, the J gene TRBJ2-1; 9 nucleotides agree with TRBD2. The CDR3 has 14 amino acids. The germline gives CDR1 SEHNR, CDR2 FQNEAQ (reference sequence). V lost 6 bases to trimming and J lost 10 bases; unmatched junction nucleotides: 10. In nucleotides, the CDR3 is TGTGCCAGCAGTCCTGAAAGCGGGAGGTGGGAGCAGTTCTTC. As protein: CASSPESGRWEQFF.

V is TRBV10-3 and J is TRBJ1-5; D remains ambiguous. Germline loops: CDR1 ENHRY, CDR2 SYGVKD. The ends were cut back, 2 bases at V and 1 base at J, with 9 bases in the middle. The length of the CDR3 is 15 residues. DNA for the CDR3: TGTGCCATCAGTGAGGGTTCACAGAGCAATCAGCCCCAGCATTTT. It encodes CAISEGSQSNQPQHF.

The chain couples TRBV5-1 to TRBJ1-2; TRBD1 matches at 7 bases. CDR3 length: 13 residues. Germline V CDR1 and CDR2: SGHRS, YFSETQ. V gave up 0 bases and J gave up 8 bases; unmatched junction bases: 4. DNA of the CDR3: TGCGCCAGCAGCTTGGAGGGGGCGAGGGGCTACACCTTC. This sequence encodes CASSLEGARGYTF.

As regards this clone: At one end the junction does not follow the germline gene, possibly because of a read error. This chain links TRBV6-1 with TRBJ1-5; a weak D match, TRBD1 (6 bases). This CDR3 is 14 amino acids long. The germline V gene encodes CDR1 MNHNS and CDR2 SASEGT. The CDR3 reads CASNEGGEIRPQHF. CDR3 coding DNA: TGTGCCAGCAATGAAGGGGGGGAGATCCGGCCCCAGCATTTT.

The chain couples TRBV9 to TRBJ1-1; 10 bases fit TRBD1. Germline CDR1 and CDR2: SGDLS and YYNGEE. This CDR3 has 16 residues. The V segment lost 0 bases and the J segment 0 bases; nucleotides outside the gene matches: 2. The CDR3 DNA reads as TGTGCCAGCAGCGTAGGGACAGGGGGGATGAACACTGAAGCTTTCTTT. Encoded protein: CASSVGTGGMNTEAFF.

This clone came up a few times. The rearrangement joins TRBV7-2 to TRBJ1-4, with D hard to call. The CDR3 is 13 amino acids. From germline, CDR1 is SGHTA and CDR2 FQGNSA. V was cut by 1 base and J by 8 bases, with 8 bases left in between. This chain's CDR3 is CASSLERKEKLFF. CDR3 coding DNA: TGTGCCAGCAGCTTAGAGAGGAAAGAAAAACTGTTTTTT.

The V and J genes are TRBV6-6 and TRBJ1-1, with D possibly matching TRBD1 (6 bases). The V gene lost 0 bases and the J gene lost 1 base, with 9 bases spanning the gap. The germline V gene has CDR1 MNHNY and CDR2 SVGAGI (reference sequence). This CDR3 is built from 15 residues. CDR3 bases: TGTGCCAGCAGTTACTCGCAGGGGCGGAACACTGAAGCTTTCTTT. Its translation: CASSYSQGRNTEAFF.